The 13 T cell receptor beta chains in this list originate from one sample, sequenced in a study of response to subunit inactivated influenza vaccine. TCRdb ran MiXCR on the RT-PCR reads and lists one entry per CDR3 protein. The table shows 500,000 to 550,000 distinct CDR3 sequences, with 20% to 25% occurring only once. This sample was also put to use in a study of T cells expressing NK-cell markers. That source reports: Libraries used 5'RACE template switching adding universal primer site and UMIs.

The sequences come from CD4+ T cells sorted from PBMCs, collected approximately 12 days after vaccination. These receptors came from a man aged 45-60 years who received an inactivated influenza vaccine.

The chain recombines TRBV12-3 or TRBV12-4 with TRBJ2-1; a weak D match, TRBD2 (6 bases). The CDR3 is made up of 15 amino acids. The ends were cut back, 3 bases at V and 4 bases at J, with 13 bases in the middle. This CDR3 reads CASSFLPGEYNEQFF. The DNA for the CDR3 is TGTGCCAGCAGTTTCCTTCCGGGGGAGTACAATGAGCAGTTCTTC.

The J gene is TRBJ2-2, the V gene TRBV10-3; D call uncertain. Trimming pared 3 bases from V and 1 base from J, leaving 9 bases between. The CDR3 loop spans 15 amino acids. Germline CDR1 reads ENHRY; CDR2 reads SYGVKD. CDR3 sequence: CAISDDGMNTGELFF. CDR3 nucleotide sequence: TGTGCCATCAGTGACGACGGAATGAACACCGGGGAGCTGTTTTTT.

This clonotype was found a few times. The chain carries TRBV3-1 and TRBJ1-5; D is ambiguous. Germline V gives CDR1 LGHDT, CDR2 YNNKEL (reference sequence). The CDR3 is made up of 14 amino acids. V lost 3 bases and J lost 3, with 9 bases in between. CDR3 sequence reads: CASSQGINNQPQHF. The CDR3 DNA reads TGTGCCAGCAGCCAGGGGATCAACAATCAGCCCCAGCATTTT.

In this sample, this clonotype turned up a few times. J is TRBJ1-1 and V is TRBV30, with D uncertain. Trimming shortened V by 3 bases and J by 4 bases, and 9 bases separated the two germline ends. This CDR3 region has 12 residues. The germline V gene has CDR1 GTSNPN and CDR2 SVGIG (reference sequence). CDR3 protein: CAWRRGITEAFF. The CDR3 DNA is TGTGCCTGGAGGCGAGGTATCACTGAAGCTTTCTTT.

This clonotype was seen at least ten times. The V and J genes are TRBV18 and TRBJ2-7, with 8 bases lining up with TRBD1. The ends lost 8 bases at V and 0 bases at J; junction bases unmatched: 6. Looked up from germline, CDR1 is KGHSH and CDR2 is LQKENI. The CDR3 sequence is 14 residues long. CDR3 DNA: TGTGCCAGCAGCCCGGGACAGGTCTCCTACGAGCAGTACTTC. Protein sequence: CASSPGQVSYEQYF.

J is TRBJ2-1 and V is TRBV28, with D possibly matching TRBD2 (5 bases). The CDR3 extends over 14 amino acids. Germline lookup yields CDR1 MDHEN and CDR2 SYDVKM. V gave up 2 bases and J gave up 5 bases, with 10 bases separating them. CDR3 sequence (DNA): TGTGCCAGCAGTTTAAGGAAGCGGAACAATGAGCAGTTCTTC. Protein product: CASSLRKRNNEQFF.

This clonotype was observed a few times. This sequence joins TRBV7-3 and TRBJ2-3, with a weak D call TRBD2 (5 bases). CDR3 size: 14 residues. Between the trimmed V and J ends, which lost 5 bases and 2 bases, there was a span of 11 bases. Germline assignment: CDR1 SGHTA and CDR2 FQGTGA. CDR3 in amino acids: CASSPRGLTDTQYF. CDR3 bases: TGTGCCAGCAGCCCTCGAGGGCTCACAGATACGCAGTATTTT.

This clonotype was recorded a few times. The chain has TRBV20-1 and TRBJ1-4; 11 bases match TRBD1. This CDR3 is built from 18 residues. CDR1 is DFQATT and CDR2 is SNEGSKA in the germline V gene (reference sequence). Trimming at V came to 3 bases and at J to 0 bases, leaving 9 bases not matched to a gene. The DNA of the CDR3 is TGCAGTGCTAGGGGACAGGGGGTACGCTGGGCAACTAATGAAAAACTGTTTTTT. Its protein is CSARGQGVRWATNEKLFF.

This clonotype has only a few counts. The rearrangement uses TRBV4-3 and TRBJ2-4; D is undetermined. Germline lookup yields CDR1 LGHNA and CDR2 YSLEER. This CDR3 is built from 15 residues. Trimming left V 3 bases short and J 0 bases short, with 9 bases between. The CDR3 DNA sequence: TGCGCCAGCAGCCAGTCCGGTGTAGCCAAAAACATTCAGTACTTC. This translates into CASSQSGVAKNIQYF.

This clonotype appeared a few times. V usage is TRBV3-1 and J usage is TRBJ1-6; D is perhaps TRBD1 (6 bases). Trimming took off 2 bases at V and 6 bases at J, with 11 bases between the two ends. This CDR3 is 15 amino acids long. Germline V gene lookup returns CDR1 LGHDT and CDR2 YNNKEL (reference sequence). CDR3 region: CASSQREGGNSPLHF. The CDR3, as DNA: TGTGCCAGCAGCCAAAGGGAAGGGGGTAATTCACCCCTCCACTTT.

The chain combines TRBV4-2 with TRBJ2-7; possibly TRBD2 for D (6 bases). This CDR3 is 15 amino acids long. Germline values: CDR1 LGHNA, CDR2 YNFKEQ. The ends were cut back, 0 bases at V and 0 bases at J, with 9 bases in the middle. CDR3: CASSQDGGDSYEQYF. CDR3 nucleotides: TGTGCCAGCAGCCAAGATGGAGGGGACTCCTACGAGCAGTACTTC.

This clonotype was counted only a few times. CDR3 residues: CASSLEQRSTRQYF. The DNA of the CDR3 is TGTGCCAGCAGCTTAGAACAGCGGAGCACCCGGCAGTATTTT. The chain employs TRBV7-9 and TRBJ2-3, with D possibly TRBD2 on 5 matching bases. V was cut by 1 base and J by 11 bases, with 16 bases left in between. Per the germline V gene, CDR1 is SEHNR and CDR2 is FQNEAQ (reference sequence). The CDR3 totals 14 residues.

J is TRBJ2-7 and V is TRBV6-1; TRBD2 agrees at 10 bases. V lost 5 bases to trimming and J lost 6 bases; unmatched junction nucleotides: 16. Germline CDR1 reads MNHNS; CDR2 reads SASEGT. The CDR3 runs 17 residues. CDR3 coding DNA: TGTGCCAGCAGTCCCCAGGGCTATCGAGCGGGAGGGCGCGAGCAGTACTTC. The encoded protein is CASSPQGYRAGGREQYF.